A selection of T cell receptor beta chains follows, all from one sample in a study of Tregs in tolerant kidney transplant recipients. Produced via immunoSEQ multiplex PCR; TCRdb's table is partial and in-frame only. The top ten hold 0.55% to 0.6% of the sample, which has about 73,000 clones, more than 95% seen once. This specimen was CD4+ T cells from blood, taken before the transplant. The receptor source for this set is a human donor who received a combined kidney and bone marrow transplant. Both conserved end residues are part of each CDR3. The order of the fields is D gene, clone size, J gene, V gene, CDR3 protein, CDR3 DNA. A D gene is named only where the DNA matches it firmly. A row's size may be missing; if present it is once, few, many or a size class.

D gene: NA; clone size: NA; J gene: TRBJ1-2; V gene: TRBV2; CDR3 protein: CASSITGQTNYGYTF; CDR3 DNA: TGTGCCAGCAGTATCACGGGACAAACGAACTATGGCTACACCTTC
D gene: TRBD1; clone size: NA; J gene: TRBJ2-6; V gene: TRBV14; CDR3 protein: CASSPGTGRAGANVLTF; CDR3 DNA: TGTGCCAGCAGCCCCGGGACAGGGAGGGCTGGGGCCAACGTCCTGACTTTC
D gene: TRBD2; clone size: NA; J gene: TRBJ2-7; V gene: TRBV6-1; CDR3 protein: CASTTGLAYSYEQYF; CDR3 DNA: TGTGCCAGCACGACGGGACTAGCGTACTCCTACGAGCAGTACTTC
D gene: TRBD1; clone size: NA; J gene: TRBJ1-3; V gene: TRBV5-1; CDR3 protein: CASSAQGAYGNTIYF; CDR3 DNA: TGCGCCAGCAGCGCACAGGGGGCTTATGGAAACACCATATATTTT
D gene: TRBD1; clone size: NA; J gene: TRBJ2-4; V gene: TRBV15; CDR3 protein: CATSRDWGTGKSKNIQYF; CDR3 DNA: TGTGCCACCAGCAGAGATTGGGGGACAGGGAAGTCCAAAAACATTCAGTACTTC
D gene: TRBD2; clone size: NA; J gene: TRBJ2-3; V gene: TRBV7-2; CDR3 protein: CASSPLAGWDTQYF; CDR3 DNA: TGTGCCAGCAGCCCTCTAGCGGGATGGGATACGCAGTATTTT
D gene: NA; clone size: NA; J gene: TRBJ1-2; V gene: TRBV20-1; CDR3 protein: CSGIYGYTF; CDR3 DNA: TGCAGTGGTATCTATGGCTACACCTTC
D gene: NA; clone size: NA; J gene: TRBJ1-4; V gene: TRBV29-1; CDR3 protein: CSVSGLPNEKLFF; CDR3 DNA: TGCAGCGTGTCTGGACTGCCTAATGAAAAACTGTTTTTT
D gene: NA; clone size: NA; J gene: TRBJ1-2; V gene: TRBV7-9; CDR3 protein: CASSFSGDGYTF; CDR3 DNA: TGTGCCAGCAGCTTCTCAGGGGACGGCTACACCTTC
D gene: NA; clone size: NA; J gene: TRBJ2-7; V gene: TRBV20-1; CDR3 protein: CSARLVPEQYF; CDR3 DNA: TGCAGTGCTAGACTAGTCCCCGAGCAGTACTTC
D gene: NA; clone size: NA; J gene: TRBJ2-4; V gene: TRBV9; CDR3 protein: CASSVAEGIAKNIQYF; CDR3 DNA: TGTGCCAGCAGCGTAGCGGAGGGAATCGCCAAAAACATTCAGTACTTC
D gene: NA; clone size: NA; J gene: TRBJ1-4; V gene: TRBV28; CDR3 protein: CATATNEKLFF; CDR3 DNA: TGTGCCACCGCAACTAATGAAAAACTGTTTTTT
D gene: TRBD1; clone size: NA; J gene: TRBJ2-2; V gene: TRBV25-1; CDR3 protein: CASSAGDRAAGELFF; CDR3 DNA: TGTGCCAGCAGTGCGGGGGACAGGGCGGCCGGGGAGCTGTTTTTT
D gene: TRBD2; clone size: once; J gene: TRBJ2-3; V gene: TRBV7-9; CDR3 protein: CASSTSGKSADTQYF; CDR3 DNA: TGTGCCAGCAGCACTAGCGGGAAGTCCGCAGATACGCAGTATTTT
D gene: TRBD2; clone size: NA; J gene: TRBJ2-2; V gene: TRBV5-1; CDR3 protein: CASSPAGGPPGELFF; CDR3 DNA: TGCGCCAGCAGCCCAGCGGGGGGGCCCCCCGGGGAGCTGTTTTTT
D gene: TRBD1; clone size: NA; J gene: TRBJ2-3; V gene: TRBV29-1; CDR3 protein: CSVKRQGAADTQYF; CDR3 DNA: TGCAGCGTCAAACGACAGGGGGCGGCAGATACGCAGTATTTT
D gene: TRBD2; clone size: NA; J gene: TRBJ2-7; V gene: TRBV7-9; CDR3 protein: CASSLALAGGSEQYF; CDR3 DNA: TGTGCCAGCAGCTTAGCGTTAGCGGGGGGTTCCGAGCAGTACTTC
D gene: TRBD1; clone size: NA; J gene: TRBJ2-5; V gene: TRBV9; CDR3 protein: CASSVDRGTGETQYF; CDR3 DNA: TGTGCCAGCAGCGTAGACAGGGGGACAGGAGAGACCCAGTACTTC
D gene: TRBD1; clone size: NA; J gene: TRBJ1-2; V gene: TRBV10-3; CDR3 protein: CAISEDRDGYGYTF; CDR3 DNA: TGTGCCATCAGTGAAGACAGGGACGGCTATGGCTACACCTTC
D gene: NA; clone size: NA; J gene: TRBJ1-6; V gene: TRBV10-1; CDR3 protein: CASSDGGGNSPLHF; CDR3 DNA: TGCGCCAGCAGTGACGGGGGGGGGAATTCACCCCTCCACTTT
D gene: NA; clone size: NA; J gene: TRBJ2-5; V gene: TRBV11-2; CDR3 protein: CASSPLGGQETQYF; CDR3 DNA: TGTGCCAGCAGCCCCTTGGGCGGGCAAGAGACCCAGTACTTC
D gene: NA; clone size: NA; J gene: TRBJ2-5; V gene: TRBV7-3; CDR3 protein: CASSLVGWSKETQYF; CDR3 DNA: TGTGCCAGCAGCTTAGTCGGTTGGAGCAAAGAGACCCAGTACTTC
D gene: NA; clone size: NA; J gene: TRBJ2-1; V gene: TRBV28; CDR3 protein: CASSPGGTLIGSQFF; CDR3 DNA: TGTGCCAGCAGCCCCGGAGGGACTCTTATCGGTTCGCAGTTCTTC
D gene: NA; clone size: NA; J gene: TRBJ2-1; V gene: TRBV6-1; CDR3 protein: CASSEFGGPYNEQFF; CDR3 DNA: TGTGCCAGCAGTGAATTTGGCGGTCCCTACAATGAGCAGTTCTTC
D gene: NA; clone size: NA; J gene: TRBJ2-5; V gene: TRBV5-1; CDR3 protein: CASSLSGPRETQYF; CDR3 DNA: TGCGCCAGCAGCTTATCAGGTCCCCGGGAGACCCAGTACTTC
D gene: TRBD1; clone size: once; J gene: TRBJ1-2; V gene: TRBV11-2; CDR3 protein: CASSLEDRSNYGYTF; CDR3 DNA: TGTGCCAGCAGCTTAGAGGACAGGTCTAACTATGGCTACACCTTC
D gene: NA; clone size: NA; J gene: TRBJ2-7; V gene: TRBV6-5; CDR3 protein: CASSVFPGWSYEQYF; CDR3 DNA: TGTGCCAGCAGCGTATTTCCGGGATGGAGCTACGAGCAGTACTTC
D gene: TRBD2; clone size: NA; J gene: TRBJ2-7; V gene: TRBV7-8; CDR3 protein: CASSLPGGRYEQYF; CDR3 DNA: TGTGCCAGCAGCTTACCGGGGGGGCGGTACGAGCAGTACTTC
D gene: NA; clone size: NA; J gene: TRBJ2-7; V gene: TRBV20-1; CDR3 protein: CSAQYNEQYF; CDR3 DNA: TGCAGTGCTCAATACAACGAGCAGTACTTC
D gene: TRBD2; clone size: NA; J gene: TRBJ2-1; V gene: TRBV6-1; CDR3 protein: CASSWTSSIEQFF; CDR3 DNA: TGTGCCAGCAGTTGGACTAGCAGTATTGAGCAGTTCTTC
D gene: TRBD2; clone size: NA; J gene: TRBJ2-3; V gene: TRBV6-1; CDR3 protein: CASTPSGGSTDTQYF; CDR3 DNA: TGTGCCAGCACCCCTAGCGGGGGCAGCACAGATACGCAGTATTTT
D gene: NA; clone size: medium-sized; J gene: TRBJ1-6; V gene: TRBV6-5; CDR3 protein: CASSSEYRSASPLHF; CDR3 DNA: TGTGCCAGCAGTTCAGAATACAGGTCCGCTTCACCCCTCCACTTT
D gene: NA; clone size: once; J gene: TRBJ2-1; V gene: TRBV6-5; CDR3 protein: CASSYAGSGEQFF; CDR3 DNA: TGTGCCAGCAGTTACGCAGGGTCGGGTGAGCAGTTCTTC
D gene: TRBD1; clone size: NA; J gene: TRBJ1-6; V gene: TRBV28; CDR3 protein: CASRTGGALHF; CDR3 DNA: TGTGCCAGCAGAACAGGGGGAGCCCTCCACTTT
D gene: NA; clone size: NA; J gene: TRBJ2-3; V gene: TRBV6-5; CDR3 protein: CASSRGGTDTQYF; CDR3 DNA: TGTGCCAGCAGCCGCGGGGGCACAGATACGCAGTATTTT
D gene: NA; clone size: NA; J gene: TRBJ1-4; V gene: TRBV2; CDR3 protein: CASSELGGEKLFF; CDR3 DNA: TGTGCCAGCAGTGAGTTGGGAGGTGAAAAACTGTTTTTT
D gene: TRBD1; clone size: NA; J gene: TRBJ1-2; V gene: TRBV28; CDR3 protein: CASSSRGTGIYGYTF; CDR3 DNA: TGTGCCAGCAGCAGCCGCGGGACAGGGATCTATGGCTACACCTTC
D gene: NA; clone size: NA; J gene: TRBJ1-3; V gene: TRBV10-3; CDR3 protein: CAISEGPESGNTIYF; CDR3 DNA: TGTGCCATCAGTGAGGGGCCGGAATCTGGAAACACCATATATTTT
D gene: TRBD1; clone size: NA; J gene: TRBJ2-7; V gene: TRBV5-1; CDR3 protein: CASSLWDRDKYEQYF; CDR3 DNA: TGCGCCAGCAGCTTGTGGGACAGGGATAAATACGAGCAGTACTTC
D gene: NA; clone size: NA; J gene: TRBJ1-5; V gene: TRBV15; CDR3 protein: CATSREYRMAENF; CDR3 DNA: TGTGCCACCAGCAGAGAGTACAGGATGGCAGAGAATTTT
D gene: NA; clone size: NA; J gene: TRBJ1-2; V gene: TRBV4-3; CDR3 protein: CASSHYWAAAHGYTF; CDR3 DNA: TGCGCCAGCAGCCACTACTGGGCAGCCGCCCATGGCTACACCTTC
D gene: TRBD2; clone size: NA; J gene: TRBJ2-7; V gene: TRBV19; CDR3 protein: CASSTKGLAGHTYEQYF; CDR3 DNA: TGTGCCAGTAGTACCAAGGGACTAGCGGGACATACCTACGAGCAGTACTTC